Following are 2 T cell receptor beta chains from one sample sequenced in a study of cytotoxic CD8 clonotypes in ibrutinib-treated CLL. Libraries were prepared by immunoSEQ multiplex PCR; TCRdb keeps only in-frame clonotypes and omits some of them. This sample has under 150,000 clones, with around four fifths found just once. The sample here was PBMCs, taken after 24 months of ibrutinib treatment. The receptor source for this set is a human donor with chronic lymphocytic leukemia.

The chain combines TRBV9 with TRBJ1-4, with D possibly TRBD1 on 5 matching bases. Germline CDR1 SGDLS, CDR2 YYNGEE. The ends were cut back, 0 bases at V and 3 bases at J, with 15 bases in the middle. CDR3 length: 17 amino acids. The CDR3 nucleotides read TGTGCCAGCAGCGTAGGGGGCGCGAGGACGGCTAATGAAAAACTGTTTTTT. It specifies CASSVGGARTANEKLFF.

The chain recombines TRBV6-5 with TRBJ2-7; TRBD2 aligns across 10 bases. The V gene's germline CDR1 is MNHEY and CDR2 SVGAGI. The CDR3 has 15 amino acids. Germline trimming cut 4 bases from V and 7 bases from J; bases unmatched to any gene: 10. This CDR3 is CASSSQSGGAEEQYF. The CDR3 DNA sequence: TGTGCCAGCAGTTCCCAAAGCGGGGGGGCAGAGGAGCAGTACTTC.